A selection of T cell receptor beta chains follows, all from one sample in a study of shared clonotypes between healthy human individuals. TCRdb's copy holds only in-frame clones and misses some; the assay was immunoSEQ multiplex PCR. The table has 2 million to 2.5 million clones, 93% seen once. Sequences were obtained from naive CD4+ T cells from PBMCs. These receptors all stem from a man aged 18 to 35 in good health. Some clones in this sample may be carry-over from other donors' samples. The CDR3 runs from the conserved cysteine through the conserved F or W. Each record gives: CDR3 protein, CDR3 DNA, V gene, CDR3 length, clone size, D gene, J gene. The D gene is left open where the match is weak. Clone size, where shown, is once, few, many, or a class for clones that have expanded.

CDR3aa: CASSTTGVTEAFF; CDR3nt: TGTGCCAGCAGTACGACAGGGGTTACTGAAGCTTTCTTT; v_gene: TRBV28; len: 13; abundance: -; d_gene: TRBD1; j_gene: TRBJ1-1
CDR3aa: CSVGKRRDPNYEQYF; CDR3nt: TGCAGCGTTGGTAAACGCCGGGACCCAAACTACGAGCAGTACTTC; v_gene: TRBV29-1; len: 15; abundance: -; d_gene: -; j_gene: TRBJ2-7
CDR3aa: CASRTNGQGVNYGYTF; CDR3nt: TGTGCCAGCAGGACCAATGGACAGGGTGTGAACTATGGCTACACCTTC; v_gene: TRBV25-1; len: 16; abundance: -; d_gene: TRBD1; j_gene: TRBJ1-2
CDR3aa: CSVDSPLSADTQYF; CDR3nt: TGCAGCGTTGACTCCCCTCTTAGCGCAGATACGCAGTATTTT; v_gene: TRBV29-1; len: 14; abundance: -; d_gene: -; j_gene: TRBJ2-3
CDR3aa: CASSWDRGYEQYF; CDR3nt: TGCGCCAGCAGCTGGGACAGGGGCTACGAGCAGTACTTC; v_gene: TRBV5-1; len: 13; abundance: -; d_gene: TRBD1; j_gene: TRBJ2-7
CDR3aa: CASSPGQGPGYGYTF; CDR3nt: TGCGCCAGCAGCCCGGGCCAGGGGCCCGGCTATGGCTACACCTTC; v_gene: TRBV5-1; len: 15; abundance: -; d_gene: -; j_gene: TRBJ1-2
CDR3aa: CASSFTAAGYTF; CDR3nt: TGTGCCAGCAGTTTTACGGCCGCGGGTTACACCTTC; v_gene: TRBV28; len: 12; abundance: once; d_gene: -; j_gene: TRBJ1-2
CDR3aa: CASSQTGDISYEQYF; CDR3nt: TGTGCCAGCAGCCAAACCGGGGACATCTCCTACGAGCAGTACTTC; v_gene: TRBV4-2; len: 15; abundance: -; d_gene: -; j_gene: TRBJ2-7
CDR3aa: CASSAGSNQPQHF; CDR3nt: TGTGCCAGCAGCGCGGGAAGCAATCAGCCCCAGCATTTT; v_gene: TRBV7-9; len: 13; abundance: -; d_gene: -; j_gene: TRBJ1-5
CDR3aa: CASSPALADNEQFF; CDR3nt: TGTGCCAGCTCACCCGCACTAGCGGACAATGAGCAGTTCTTC; v_gene: TRBV18; len: 14; abundance: -; d_gene: TRBD2; j_gene: TRBJ2-1
CDR3aa: CASTGAGVGTGELFF; CDR3nt: TGTGCCAGCACGGGGGCAGGGGTGGGCACCGGGGAGCTGTTTTTT; v_gene: TRBV28; len: 15; abundance: -; d_gene: -; j_gene: TRBJ2-2
CDR3aa: CASSTGPTSTDTQYF; CDR3nt: TGTGCCAGCAGCACGGGACCTACAAGCACAGATACGCAGTATTTT; v_gene: TRBV6-1; len: 15; abundance: -; d_gene: -; j_gene: TRBJ2-3
CDR3aa: CASSYSFSRVPGELFF; CDR3nt: TGTGCCAGCAGTTACTCTTTTAGCCGAGTTCCCGGGGAGCTGTTTTTT; v_gene: TRBV6-5; len: 16; abundance: -; d_gene: -; j_gene: TRBJ2-2
CDR3aa: CASSVVGAQETQYF; CDR3nt: TGTGCCAGCAGCGTAGTCGGGGCCCAAGAGACCCAGTACTTC; v_gene: TRBV9; len: 14; abundance: few; d_gene: -; j_gene: TRBJ2-5
CDR3aa: CASMVIAGVDGELFF; CDR3nt: TGTGCCAGCATGGTAATAGCGGGGGTCGACGGGGAGCTGTTTTTT; v_gene: TRBV2; len: 15; abundance: -; d_gene: TRBD2; j_gene: TRBJ2-2
CDR3aa: CASSLIPQQEQFF; CDR3nt: TGTGCCAGCAGCTTAATCCCACAACAGGAGCAGTTCTTC; v_gene: TRBV7-2; len: 13; abundance: -; d_gene: -; j_gene: TRBJ2-1
CDR3aa: CASSLVTGAASPLHF; CDR3nt: TGTGCCAGCAGCTTGGTGACAGGAGCTGCTTCACCCCTCCACTTT; v_gene: TRBV5-8; len: 15; abundance: -; d_gene: -; j_gene: TRBJ1-6
CDR3aa: CASSATGQGGQPQHF; CDR3nt: TGTGCCAGCAGCGCCACGGGACAGGGAGGTCAGCCCCAGCATTTT; v_gene: TRBV9; len: 15; abundance: -; d_gene: TRBD1; j_gene: TRBJ1-5
CDR3aa: CASRRDSFSLSNQPQHF; CDR3nt: TGTGCCAGCAGGAGGGACAGTTTTTCTCTTAGCAATCAGCCCCAGCATTTT; v_gene: TRBV28; len: 17; abundance: -; d_gene: TRBD1; j_gene: TRBJ1-5
CDR3aa: CASSFSSSYEQYF; CDR3nt: TGTGCCAGCAGCTTCAGTAGTTCCTACGAGCAGTACTTC; v_gene: TRBV5-5; len: 13; abundance: -; d_gene: -; j_gene: TRBJ2-7
CDR3aa: CASTLRGGQESYEQYF; CDR3nt: TGTGCCAGTACCCTCAGGGGGGGACAGGAATCCTACGAGCAGTACTTC; v_gene: TRBV19; len: 16; abundance: -; d_gene: -; j_gene: TRBJ2-7